The present entry profiles one T cell receptor (beta chain) with its context. Reverse transcription of roughly 0.5 to 1 ug RNA was carried out with random hexamers. The CDR3 of TCR beta was amplified by immunoSEQ multiplex PCR across 54 Vbeta and 13 Jbeta. TCRdb called the immunoSEQ multiplex PCR reads again in MiXCR, with one record for every CDR3 protein. This sample has about 280,000 distinct CDR3 sequences; about 85% occur once, and the top ten carry approximately 0.11%. Sequencing of TCR beta was performed on blood CD8+ T cells and on blood CD4+ T cells. Negative isolation yielded the CD8+ and CD4+ T cells, while FACS enriched the TEMRA cells. The sample comes from a study of CD8 T cells in Susac syndrome. The V end was cut by 4 bases, the J end by 2 bases, with 12 bases between. This CDR3 comprises 13 residues. CDR1 and CDR2 (germline): SQVTM, ANQGSEA.

The sample was CD8+ T cells from PBMCs. The receptor comes from a human donor with multiple sclerosis. The V call is TRBV29-1, the J call TRBJ2-7; a possible D gene is TRBD2 (5 bases). CDR3 bases: TGCAGCGTTGCCGAGGGCAGTCCCTACGAGCAGTACTTC. Its protein is CSVAEGSPYEQYF.